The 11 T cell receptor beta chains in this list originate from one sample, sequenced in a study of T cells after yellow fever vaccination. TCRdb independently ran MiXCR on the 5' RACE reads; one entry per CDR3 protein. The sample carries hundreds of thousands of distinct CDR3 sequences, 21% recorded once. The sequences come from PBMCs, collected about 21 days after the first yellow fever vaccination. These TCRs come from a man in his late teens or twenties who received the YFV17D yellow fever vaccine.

CDR3: CASGRSEETQYF. Here the CDR3 DNA reads TGTGCCAGCGGGCGTTCCGAGGAGACCCAGTACTTC. The chain joins TRBV2 to TRBJ2-5; the D is unclear. In germline, CDR1 is SNHLY, CDR2 FYNNEI. The CDR3 sequence is 12 residues long. V was trimmed by 8 bases and J by 5 bases, leaving 12 bases between them.

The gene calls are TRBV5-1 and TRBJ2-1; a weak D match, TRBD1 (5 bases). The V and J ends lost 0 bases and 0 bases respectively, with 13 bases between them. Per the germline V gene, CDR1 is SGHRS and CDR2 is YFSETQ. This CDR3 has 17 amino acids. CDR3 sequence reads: CASSLVRQGSSYNEQFF. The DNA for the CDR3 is TGCGCCAGCAGCTTGGTACGTCAGGGTAGCTCCTACAATGAGCAGTTCTTC. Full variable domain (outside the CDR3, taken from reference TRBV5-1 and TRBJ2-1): KAGVTQTPRYLIKTRGQQVTLSCSPISGHRSVSWYQQTPGQGLQFLFEYFSETQRNKGNFPGRFSGRQFSNSRSEMNVSTLELGDSALYLCASSLVRQGSSYNEQFFGPGTRLTVL.

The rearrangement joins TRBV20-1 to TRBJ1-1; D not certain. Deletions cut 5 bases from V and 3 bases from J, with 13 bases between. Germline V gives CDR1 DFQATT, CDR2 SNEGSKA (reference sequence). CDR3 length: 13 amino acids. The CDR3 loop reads CSAAPGGDTEAFF. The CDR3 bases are TGCAGTGCTGCCCCAGGAGGCGACACTGAAGCTTTCTTT.

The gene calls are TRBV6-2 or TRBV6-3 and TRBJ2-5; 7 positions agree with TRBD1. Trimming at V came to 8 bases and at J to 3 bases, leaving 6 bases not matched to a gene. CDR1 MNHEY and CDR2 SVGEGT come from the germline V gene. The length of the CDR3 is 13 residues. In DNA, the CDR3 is TGTGCCAGCCGGGACAGCGCAAAAGAGACCCAGTACTTC. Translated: CASRDSAKETQYF.

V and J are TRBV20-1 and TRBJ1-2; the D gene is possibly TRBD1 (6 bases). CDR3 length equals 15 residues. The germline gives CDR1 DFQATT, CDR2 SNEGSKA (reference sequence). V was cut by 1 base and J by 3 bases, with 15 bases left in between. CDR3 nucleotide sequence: TGCAGTGCTAGAGGGTTGGGGGCCATGGACTATGGCTACACCTTC. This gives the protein CSARGLGAMDYGYTF.

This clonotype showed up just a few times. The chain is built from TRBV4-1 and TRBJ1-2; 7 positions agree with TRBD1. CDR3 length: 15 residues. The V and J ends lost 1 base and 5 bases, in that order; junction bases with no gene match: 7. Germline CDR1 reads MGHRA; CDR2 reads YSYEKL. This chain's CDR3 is CASSQVNLQGYGYTF. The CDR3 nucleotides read TGCGCCAGCAGCCAAGTTAACTTACAGGGGTATGGCTACACCTTC.

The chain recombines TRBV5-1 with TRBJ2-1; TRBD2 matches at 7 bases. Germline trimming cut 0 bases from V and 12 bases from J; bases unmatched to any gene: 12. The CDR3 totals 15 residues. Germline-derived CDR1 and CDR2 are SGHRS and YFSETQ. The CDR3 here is CASSLGDYRIFGQFF. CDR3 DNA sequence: TGCGCCAGCAGCTTGGGGGACTACCGGATATTTGGGCAGTTCTTC.

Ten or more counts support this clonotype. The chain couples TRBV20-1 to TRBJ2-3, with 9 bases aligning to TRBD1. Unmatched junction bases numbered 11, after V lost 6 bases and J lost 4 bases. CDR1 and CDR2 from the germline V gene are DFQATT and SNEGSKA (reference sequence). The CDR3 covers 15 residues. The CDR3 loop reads CSAHSGTGRSDTQYF. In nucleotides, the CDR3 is TGCAGTGCCCACTCCGGGACAGGGCGTTCAGATACGCAGTATTTT.

CDR3 sequence reads: CASHPRGELNNSPLHF. The CDR3 region has the DNA TGTGCCTCCCACCCCCGTGGGGAACTGAATAATTCACCCCTCCACTTT. This chain uses TRBV6-1 with TRBJ1-6; D remains ambiguous. The V end was cut by 11 bases, the J end by 5 bases, with 22 bases between. CDR3 length equals 16 residues. Germline V lookup: CDR1 MNHNS, CDR2 SASEGT.

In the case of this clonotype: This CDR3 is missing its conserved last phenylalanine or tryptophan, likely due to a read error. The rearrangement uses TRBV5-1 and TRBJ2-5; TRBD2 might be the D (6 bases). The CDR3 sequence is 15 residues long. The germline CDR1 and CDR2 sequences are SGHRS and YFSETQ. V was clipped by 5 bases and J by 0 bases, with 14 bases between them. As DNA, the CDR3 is TGCGCCAGCAGTGGAGGGCGGGGATACCAAGAGACCCAGTACGTC. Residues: CASSGGRGYQETQYV.

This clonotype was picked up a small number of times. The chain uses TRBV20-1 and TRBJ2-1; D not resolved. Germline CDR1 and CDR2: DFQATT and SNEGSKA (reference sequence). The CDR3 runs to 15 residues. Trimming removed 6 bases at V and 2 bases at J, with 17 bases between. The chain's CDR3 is CSAHEYLGTYNEQFF. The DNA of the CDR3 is TGCAGTGCCCACGAATACTTGGGAACCTACAATGAGCAGTTCTTC.